This is a list of T cell receptor beta chains from one sample in a study of cytomegalovirus exposure and HLA in healthy donors. This table comes from immunoSEQ multiplex PCR, and its TCRdb copy is limited to in-frame clones, with some not included. The table shows 120,000 or so clones, with about 80% occurring only once. Input material: PBMCs. These receptors came from a woman between 50 and 59 years old in good health and CMV-seropositive. Both conserved end residues are part of each CDR3. The order of the fields is J gene, V gene, CDR3 length, D gene, clone size, CDR3 protein, CDR3 DNA. A D gene is named only where the DNA matches it firmly. A row's size may be missing; if present it is once, few, many or a size class.

J: TRBJ2-1
V: TRBV5-6
length: 14
D: .
size: .
CDR3: CASSSYQAYNEQFF
DNA: TGTGCCAGCAGTTCGTATCAGGCCTACAATGAGCAATTCTTC

J: TRBJ2-5
V: TRBV7-2
length: 16
D: TRBD2
size: few
CDR3: CASSLARLAGLETQYF
DNA: TGTGCCAGCAGCTTGGCCAGACTAGCGGGCCTAGAGACCCAGTACTTC

J: TRBJ1-5
V: TRBV7-8
length: 14
D: .
size: .
CDR3: CASSSGQFNQPQHF
DNA: TGTGCCAGCAGCTCCGGACAGTTTAATCAGCCCCAGCATTTT

J: TRBJ2-1
V: TRBV11-2
length: 16
D: TRBD1
size: .
CDR3: CASSLGAGTGKNEQFF
DNA: TGTGCCAGCAGCTTAGGAGCCGGGACAGGAAAAAATGAGCAGTTCTTC

J: TRBJ1-3
V: TRBV6-1
length: 15
D: .
size: .
CDR3: CASSLRASSGNTIYF
DNA: TGTGCCAGCAGCTTGAGGGCTAGCTCTGGAAACACCATATATTTT

J: TRBJ1-2
V: TRBV4-3
length: 15
D: TRBD1
size: .
CDR3: CASSQGLGTAFGYTF
DNA: TGCGCCAGCAGCCAAGGACTCGGGACAGCATTTGGCTACACCTTC

J: TRBJ2-2
V: TRBV7-2
length: 17
D: TRBD1
size: .
CDR3: CASSPGGGVSYAGELFF
DNA: TGTGCCAGCAGCCCAGGGGGTGGGGTTAGCTACGCCGGGGAGCTGTTTTTT

J: TRBJ2-3
V: TRBV27
length: 15
D: TRBD2
size: .
CDR3: CASSFGAGGIGTQYF
DNA: TGTGCCAGCAGTTTCGGGGCGGGAGGGATCGGTACGCAGTATTTT

J: TRBJ1-1
V: TRBV10-3
length: 11
D: .
size: .
CDR3: CATGGDTEAFF
DNA: TGTGCCACGGGGGGAGACACTGAAGCTTTCTTT

J: TRBJ2-3
V: TRBV11-3
length: 14
D: TRBD1
size: .
CDR3: CASSRGRPTDTQYF
DNA: TGTGCCAGCAGCAGGGGGCGCCCCACAGATACGCAGTATTTT

J: TRBJ2-2
V: TRBV7-9
length: 18
D: .
size: .
CDR3: CSSSPMSVVLINTGELFF
DNA: TGTTCCAGCAGCCCAATGTCCGTGGTACTCATCAACACCGGGGAGCTGTTTTTT

J: TRBJ1-4
V: TRBV19
length: 14
D: TRBD1
size: .
CDR3: CASTVRGPDEKLFF
DNA: TGTGCCAGTACCGTCAGGGGGCCCGATGAAAAACTGTTTTTT

J: TRBJ1-2
V: TRBV18
length: 14
D: TRBD1
size: .
CDR3: CASSPSTGGDGYTF
DNA: TGTGCCAGCTCACCTTCGACAGGGGGCGATGGCTACACCTTC

J: TRBJ2-7
V: TRBV11-2
length: 13
D: .
size: .
CDR3: CASSFTDSYEQYF
DNA: TGTGCCAGCAGCTTCACAGACTCCTACGAGCAGTACTTC

J: TRBJ2-7
V: TRBV4-3
length: 18
D: TRBD2
size: once
CDR3: CASSQEIIAGGPTYEQYF
DNA: TGCGCCAGCAGCCAAGAAATAATAGCGGGGGGGCCGACCTACGAGCAGTACTTC

J: TRBJ2-7
V: TRBV6-5
length: 12
D: .
size: .
CDR3: CASSSSFREQYF
DNA: TGTGCCAGCAGTTCTTCCTTCCGCGAGCAGTACTTC

J: TRBJ2-7
V: TRBV5-1
length: 13
D: TRBD1
size: once
CDR3: CASSRGQGGEQYF
DNA: TGCGCCAGCAGCAGGGGACAGGGAGGCGAGCAGTACTTC

J: TRBJ2-7
V: TRBV7-2
length: 16
D: .
size: .
CDR3: CASSLKTPDSPYEQYF
DNA: TGTGCCAGCAGCTTAAAAACTCCGGACAGCCCCTACGAGCAGTACTTC

J: TRBJ1-6
V: TRBV2
length: 14
D: TRBD1
size: .
CDR3: CASRGDSNNSPLHF
DNA: TGTGCCAGCAGAGGGGACAGCAATAATTCACCCCTCCACTTT

J: TRBJ2-1
V: TRBV10-1
length: 14
D: TRBD1
size: once
CDR3: CAKGQGAIGNEQFF
DNA: TGCGCCAAGGGACAGGGGGCAATAGGCAATGAGCAGTTCTTC

J: TRBJ2-2
V: TRBV7-2
length: 15
D: .
size: .
CDR3: CASSPRDREPGELFF
DNA: TGTGCCAGCAGCCCCCGGGACCGGGAGCCCGGGGAGCTGTTTTTT

J: TRBJ2-3
V: TRBV7-7
length: 15
D: .
size: .
CDR3: CASSLSVGGTDTQYF
DNA: TGTGCTAGCAGCTTATCAGTGGGGGGAACAGATACGCAGTATTTT

J: TRBJ2-1
V: TRBV5-1
length: 17
D: TRBD2
size: .
CDR3: CASSLAVSGGDYNEQFF
DNA: TGCGCCAGCAGCTTGGCGGTTAGCGGGGGGGATTACAATGAGCAGTTCTTC

J: TRBJ2-3
V: TRBV7-3
length: 14
D: .
size: .
CDR3: CARRSGELTDTQYF
DNA: TGTGCCAGGAGGTCGGGAGAGCTCACAGATACGCAGTATTTT

J: TRBJ1-2
V: TRBV7-3
length: 16
D: TRBD1
size: once
CDR3: CASSLHPPDRGSGYTF
DNA: TGTGCCAGCAGCTTACACCCCCCCGACAGGGGGTCTGGCTACACCTTC

J: TRBJ1-2
V: TRBV19
length: 11
D: .
size: few
CDR3: CASTENYGYTF
DNA: TGTGCCAGTACCGAGAACTATGGCTACACCTTC

J: TRBJ1-2
V: TRBV25-1
length: 14
D: .
size: .
CDR3: CASSYGTRNYGYTF
DNA: TGTGCCAGCAGTTATGGCACAAGAAACTATGGCTACACCTTC

J: TRBJ2-1
V: TRBV7-9
length: 19
D: TRBD2
size: .
CDR3: CASGDPGTTGLAANNEQFF
DNA: TGTGCCAGCGGGGACCCCGGGACAACGGGACTAGCGGCAAACAATGAGCAGTTCTTC

J: TRBJ2-7
V: TRBV27
length: 14
D: .
size: few
CDR3: CASSFDFSSYEQYF
DNA: TGTGCCAGCAGTTTCGACTTCAGCTCCTACGAGCAGTACTTC

J: TRBJ2-4
V: TRBV21-1
length: 15
D: .
size: .
CDR3: CASSKGGGEWNIQYF
DNA: TGTGCCAGCAGCAAGGGCGGGGGCGAGTGGAACATTCAGTACTTC

J: TRBJ2-3
V: TRBV11-3
length: 15
D: TRBD1
size: .
CDR3: CASSSGQGETDTQYF
DNA: TGTGCCAGCAGCTCAGGACAGGGAGAGACAGATACGCAGTATTTT

J: TRBJ1-1
V: TRBV5-1
length: 12
D: .
size: .
CDR3: CASSVQGIEAFF
DNA: TGCGCCAGCAGCGTACAGGGAATTGAAGCTTTCTTT

J: TRBJ2-7
V: TRBV19
length: 14
D: TRBD2
size: .
CDR3: CASSGTSASYEQYF
DNA: TGTGCCAGTAGTGGGACTAGCGCGAGCTACGAGCAGTACTTC

J: TRBJ2-7
V: TRBV7-6
length: 14
D: TRBD1
size: .
CDR3: CASSQRTGGDEQYF
DNA: TGTGCCAGCAGCCAACGGACAGGGGGTGACGAGCAGTACTTC

J: TRBJ1-2
V: TRBV6-4
length: 13
D: TRBD1
size: .
CDR3: CASSPGTGFGYTF
DNA: TGTGCCAGCAGTCCCGGGACAGGGTTTGGCTACACCTTC

J: TRBJ1-2
V: TRBV27
length: 12
D: .
size: .
CDR3: CASTPTGDGYTF
DNA: TGTGCCAGCACTCCGACGGGGGATGGCTACACCTTC

J: TRBJ2-5
V: TRBV5-6
length: 15
D: TRBD1
size: few
CDR3: CASSFIGTAKETQYF
DNA: TGTGCCAGCAGCTTCATTGGGACAGCTAAAGAGACCCAGTACTTC

J: TRBJ2-7
V: TRBV4-1
length: 11
D: TRBD1
size: .
CDR3: CASSVTGVKYF
DNA: TGCGCCAGCAGCGTCACAGGGGTAAAGTACTTC

J: TRBJ2-1
V: TRBV27
length: 14
D: TRBD2
size: few
CDR3: CASRLERETREQFF
DNA: TGTGCCAGCCGCCTGGAGCGGGAGACTCGTGAGCAGTTCTTC

J: TRBJ2-7
V: TRBV5-1
length: 14
D: TRBD2
size: few
CDR3: CASSVAGGWYEQYF
DNA: TGCGCCAGCAGCGTCGCGGGGGGGTGGTACGAGCAGTACTTC

J: TRBJ2-3
V: TRBV5-5
length: 16
D: TRBD2
size: .
CDR3: CASSYPFSGPPPTQYF
DNA: TGTGCCAGCAGCTACCCGTTTAGCGGGCCCCCCCCAACGCAGTATTTT

J: TRBJ2-1
V: TRBV18
length: 13
D: .
size: .
CDR3: CASSPGGKDEQFF
DNA: TGTGCCAGCTCACCAGGGGGCAAGGATGAGCAGTTCTTC

J: TRBJ2-5
V: TRBV5-1
length: 14
D: TRBD2
size: once
CDR3: CASSWGTSGETQYF
DNA: TGCGCCAGCAGCTGGGGGACTAGCGGGGAGACCCAGTACTTC

J: TRBJ1-1
V: TRBV6-1
length: 14
D: .
size: .
CDR3: CASSEVRGGPAAFF
DNA: TGTGCCAGCAGTGAAGTTAGGGGAGGTCCGGCCGCTTTCTTT

J: TRBJ1-4
V: TRBV27
length: 14
D: .
size: .
CDR3: CASSFIGGHEKLFF
DNA: TGTGCCAGCAGTTTTATCGGGGGGCATGAAAAACTGTTTTTT

J: TRBJ2-7
V: TRBV5-1
length: 14
D: TRBD1
size: .
CDR3: CASSPRDSSYEQYF
DNA: TGCGCCAGCAGCCCACGGGACAGCTCCTACGAGCAGTACTTC

J: TRBJ2-5
V: TRBV7-6
length: 17
D: .
size: .
CDR3: CASSPRRGSEPQETQYF
DNA: TGTGCCAGCAGCCCTAGAAGGGGTTCGGAGCCCCAAGAGACCCAGTACTTC

J: TRBJ2-1
V: TRBV11-2
length: 16
D: TRBD2
size: .
CDR3: CASSPRLAGVHNEQFF
DNA: TGTGCCAGCAGCCCCCGACTCGCGGGGGTCCACAATGAGCAGTTCTTC

J: TRBJ2-6
V: TRBV5-1
length: 15
D: .
size: .
CDR3: CASSWTRSGANVLTF
DNA: TGCGCCAGCAGCTGGACACGCTCTGGGGCCAACGTCCTGACTTTC

J: TRBJ2-1
V: TRBV30
length: 15
D: TRBD2
size: .
CDR3: CAWSLGLAEYNEQFF
DNA: TGTGCCTGGAGCCTAGGCCTAGCGGAGTACAATGAGCAGTTCTTC

J: TRBJ2-6
V: TRBV30
length: 13
D: .
size: once
CDR3: CAWESSGANVLTF
DNA: TGTGCCTGGGAGAGCTCTGGGGCCAACGTCCTGACTTTC

J: TRBJ1-2
V: TRBV2
length: 13
D: .
size: .
CDR3: CASIRGEDYGYTF
DNA: TGTGCCAGCATACGGGGAGAGGACTATGGCTACACCTTC

J: TRBJ2-3
V: TRBV5-1
length: 19
D: TRBD1
size: .
CDR3: CASSYTIVPGTVSPDTQYF
DNA: TGCGCCAGCAGCTACACAATAGTACCCGGGACAGTTTCCCCAGATACGCAGTATTTT

J: TRBJ2-5
V: TRBV4-3
length: 14
D: TRBD1
size: .
CDR3: CASSPGTGGETQYF
DNA: TGCGCCAGCAGCCCAGGGACAGGGGGAGAGACCCAGTACTTC

J: TRBJ1-4
V: TRBV27
length: 15
D: TRBD1
size: few
CDR3: CASSIRTGRNEKLFF
DNA: TGTGCCAGCAGTATTCGGACAGGGCGTAATGAAAAACTGTTTTTT

J: TRBJ1-3
V: TRBV18
length: 16
D: .
size: .
CDR3: CASSPPGAVSGNTIYF
DNA: TGTGCCAGCTCACCACCAGGGGCCGTCTCTGGAAACACCATATATTTT

J: TRBJ2-2
V: TRBV6-5
length: 13
D: .
size: .
CDR3: CASSLRADGELFF
DNA: TGTGCCAGCAGCCTAAGAGCGGACGGGGAGCTGTTTTTT